This T cell receptor beta chain was identified during a study of blood T cell repertoires in COVID-19. Study-wide background: The cDNA or gDNA used as material had been derived from T cells, B-cell-depleted T cells, or PBMCs.

Everyone who took part was roughly 18 to 100 years old, and they came from fewer than 25 US areas. In assigning cohorts, the study relied on participant-reported clinical history. Authors' analysis steps: Estimates of nucleated cell counts were drawn from the amplification of reference gene primers. Repertoires were generated with immunoSEQ multiplex PCR, while TCRdb's copy carries only in-frame clones and drops some. V and J calls and clone size are copied from that table; D and trimming were computed from the DNA. The sample consists of fewer than 250,000 clones, over 75% of them appearing once. The V end lost 6 bases, the J end lost 11 bases, and 13 bases lay between the germline ends. This CDR3 comprises 12 residues. The germline V gene encodes CDR1 SNHLY and CDR2 FYNNEI.

The sequence was collected from a woman aged 25 to 39 who had been exposed to COVID-19. The chain joins TRBV2 to TRBJ1-4, with D possibly matching TRBD1 (5 bases). The sequenced sample consisted of PBMCs or T cells enriched from blood (not recorded which). As DNA, the CDR3 is TGTGCCAGCAGACTAGGAGGGGCTAAACTGTTTTTT. It translates to CASRLGGAKLFF.